Each of the 7 T cell receptor beta chains below was sequenced from the same sample in a study of cytomegalovirus exposure and HLA in healthy donors. PCR amplification relied on 60 Vbeta primers (plus 13 Jbeta primers). Repertoires were generated with immunoSEQ multiplex PCR, while TCRdb's copy carries only in-frame clones and drops some. Of tens of thousands of clones listed, approximately 78% were seen once; the top ten hold about 8.8%. The sample was PBMCs. These receptors were collected from a middle-aged man in good health and CMV-seronegative.

This clone occurred a few times. The V and J genes are TRBV15 and TRBJ2-1; 9 bases line up with TRBD1. Germline CDR1 is LNHNV and CDR2 is YYDKDF (reference sequence). V shed 3 bases and J 6 bases; nucleotides not matched to a gene: 6. The CDR3 sequence is 15 residues long. The CDR3 reads CATSSPGTGLNEQFF. The CDR3 DNA follows: TGTGCCACCAGCAGCCCCGGGACAGGGCTCAATGAGCAGTTCTTC. Full variable domain (rest looked up from reference TRBV15 and TRBJ2-1): DAMVIQNPRYQVTQFGKPVTLSCSQTLNHNVMYWYQQKSSQAPKLLFHYYDKDFNNEADTPDNFQSRRPNTSFCFLDIRSPGLGDTAMYLCATSSPGTGLNEQFFGPGTRLTVL.

The chain is built from TRBV28 and TRBJ2-7; 9 nucleotides agree with TRBD1. Germline CDR1 is MDHEN and CDR2 is SYDVKM. V was clipped by 4 bases and J by 3 bases; unmatched bases: 4. This CDR3 comprises 14 residues. The CDR3 spells CASSSRDRDYEQYF. CDR3 nucleotide sequence: TGTGCCAGCAGTTCACGGGACAGGGACTACGAGCAGTACTTC.

In DNA, the CDR3 is TGTGCCAGCAGCGCCCGGGACAGGTCCTACGAGCAGTACTTC. It translates to CASSARDRSYEQYF. The chain links TRBV5-4 to TRBJ2-7; 8 bases map to TRBD1. CDR3 length equals 14 residues. The germline V gene has CDR1 SGHNT and CDR2 YYREEE (reference sequence). J lost 1 base, V lost 4 bases, and 4 bases had no gene match.

V and J are TRBV29-1 and TRBJ1-4, with 8 bases identical to TRBD1. V was pared by 7 bases and J by 3 bases, with 10 bases of the junction left unmatched. Germline V lookup: CDR1 SQVTM, CDR2 ANQGSEA. The CDR3 sequence is 15 residues long. In DNA, the CDR3 is TGCAGCGCGGGGACGCAGGGGGCGGCTAATGAAAAACTGTTTTTT. This gives the protein CSAGTQGAANEKLFF.

V and J are TRBV18 and TRBJ2-3; 12 bases are shared with TRBD2. The CDR3 totals 15 residues. Germline assignment: CDR1 KGHSH and CDR2 LQKENI. V trimming: 3 bases; J trimming: 6 bases; junction bases outside the gene matches: 4. The CDR3: CASSPTSGGSDTQYF. CDR3 in DNA: TGTGCCAGCTCACCGACTAGCGGGGGCAGTGATACGCAGTATTTT.

The chain couples TRBV5-4 to TRBJ1-6, with TRBD1 matching over 11 bases. Germline lookup yields CDR1 SGHNT and CDR2 YYREEE (reference sequence). The CDR3 runs to 15 residues. V was pared by 4 bases and J by 6 bases, with 3 bases of the junction left unmatched. CDR3 region: CASSSGQGANSPLHF. DNA of the CDR3: TGTGCCAGCAGCAGCGGACAGGGGGCTAATTCACCCCTCCACTTT.

The chain uses TRBV6-6 and TRBJ2-1; D call uncertain. The ends were cut back, 0 bases at V and 10 bases at J, with 7 bases in the middle. CDR1 is MNHNY and CDR2 is SVGAGI in the germline V gene (reference sequence). This CDR3 contains 12 residues. The CDR3: CASSYSTLEQFF. For the CDR3, the DNA is TGTGCCAGCAGTTACTCGACATTAGAGCAGTTCTTC.